These 24 T cell receptor beta chains were sequenced from one sample in a study of technical replicates of blood from a few donors. Assay used: immunoSEQ multiplex PCR; TCRdb lists only in-frame clones, some missing. There are about 75,000 clones in the sample; approximately 97% occur only once, and approximately 0.3% lies in the top ten. Specimen: T cells isolated from PBMCs. The source of these receptors is a human donor in good health.

The chain uses TRBV28 and TRBJ2-1, with 8 positions matching TRBD2. Germline V gene data show CDR1 as MDHEN and CDR2 as SYDVKM. V gave up 2 bases and J gave up 8 bases; unmatched junction bases: 11. This CDR3 contains 16 residues. The CDR3 bases are TGTGCCAGCAGTTTAAGGGACCTAGCGGGCCTGTATGAGCAGTTCTTC. It yields the protein CASSLRDLAGLYEQFF.

This clone has just one count. The same CDR3 arises from other DNA sequences in this sample as well. The V and J genes are TRBV5-1 and TRBJ2-7, with a tentative D call TRBD2 (5 bases). Germline CDR1 and CDR2: SGHRS and YFSETQ. The CDR3 is 15 amino acids. Between the trimmed V and J ends, which lost 1 base and 5 bases, there was a span of 16 bases. The CDR3 DNA sequence: TGCGCCAGCAGCTTGCCTACTAGTACTCTCGACGAGCAGTACTTC. Translated, it gives CASSLPTSTLDEQYF.

The chain carries TRBV29-1 and TRBJ2-7, with TRBD2 identical over 10 bases. This CDR3 is built from 15 residues. The junction had 11 bases not matched to a gene; V was cut back by 6 bases and J by 3 bases. Germline V gene lookup returns CDR1 SQVTM and CDR2 ANQGSEA. The CDR3 DNA is TGCAGCGTGGGGGGATTAACTAGCGGGAACTACGAGCAGTACTTC. As protein: CSVGGLTSGNYEQYF.

J is TRBJ1-1 and V is TRBV5-5; D gene uncertain. Germline V gene sequence: CDR1 SGHKS, CDR2 YYEKEE (reference sequence). CDR3 length equals 12 residues. The germline V and J ends were trimmed by 3 bases and 4 bases, with 7 bases remaining between them. The CDR3 nucleotides are TGTGCCAGCAGCTGGAGGAGCACTGAAGCTTTCTTT. Its translation: CASSWRSTEAFF.

The V gene is TRBV9, the J gene TRBJ2-3; D ambiguous. The CDR3 covers 12 residues. The germline V gene has CDR1 SGDLS and CDR2 YYNGEE. Trimming cost V 1 base and J 6 bases, with 6 bases left between them. CDR3 in amino acids: CASSVSGDTQYF. The DNA of the CDR3 is TGTGCCAGCAGCGTATCAGGTGATACGCAGTATTTT.

The chain recombines TRBV5-1 with TRBJ1-2; D unresolved. Deletions cut 2 bases from V and 8 bases from J, with 16 bases between. The CDR3 spans 14 residues. The V gene's germline CDR1 is SGHRS and CDR2 YFSETQ. CDR3 loop: CASSLEAALIGYTF. The CDR3 nucleotides read TGCGCCAGCAGCTTAGAAGCGGCACTAATCGGCTACACCTTC.

The chain uses TRBV4-1 and TRBJ1-1; D gene ambiguous. The CDR3 runs to 13 residues. V dropped 8 bases and J dropped 0 bases, with 10 bases sitting between them. CDR1 is MGHRA and CDR2 is YSYEKL in the germline V gene. The chain's CDR3 is CASGGLLNTEAFF. Here the CDR3 DNA reads TGCGCCAGCGGAGGACTCTTGAACACTGAAGCTTTCTTT.

The rearrangement links TRBV7-6 to TRBJ1-1; D unresolved. CDR1 and CDR2 (germline): SGHVS, FNYEAQ. Trimming took off 2 bases at V and 4 bases at J, with 11 bases between the two ends. CDR3 size: 14 residues. Here the CDR3 reads CASSLNPRSTEAFF. In nucleotides, the CDR3 is TGTGCCAGCAGCTTAAACCCAAGGAGCACTGAAGCTTTCTTT.

The chain employs TRBV11-2 and TRBJ1-4, with a tentative D call TRBD1 (5 bases). This CDR3 is built from 12 residues. In germline, CDR1 is SGHAT, CDR2 FQNNGV. Deletions cut 5 bases from V and 8 bases from J, with 9 bases between. The CDR3 DNA is TGTGCCAGCAGCAGGGGAGGCGAAAAACTGTTTTTT. Its protein is CASSRGGEKLFF.

This clone appeared a single time. The V and J genes are TRBV5-8 and TRBJ2-6, with 7 bases fitting TRBD1. This CDR3 contains 17 residues. Germline V gene lookup returns CDR1 SGHTS and CDR2 YDEGEE. With V trimmed by 0 bases and J by 0 bases, 3 bases remained unmatched. CDR3 amino acids: CASSLGDSNSGANVLTF. The CDR3 DNA reads as TGTGCCAGCAGCTTGGGGGACAGTAACTCTGGGGCCAACGTCCTGACTTTC.

V gene TRBV9 combines with J gene TRBJ2-5; D is perhaps TRBD2 (5 bases). Trimming took off 1 base at V and 2 bases at J, with 6 bases between the two ends. In germline, CDR1 is SGDLS, CDR2 YYNGEE. The CDR3 sequence is 13 residues long. The CDR3 here is CASSVRGQETQYF. For the CDR3, the DNA is TGTGCCAGCAGCGTACGAGGGCAAGAGACCCAGTACTTC.

CDR3 loop: CSVEVRGSYNEQFF. CDR3 DNA sequence: TGCAGCGTTGAAGTAAGAGGCTCCTACAATGAGCAGTTCTTC. This chain uses TRBV29-1 with TRBJ2-1; no firm D call. Trimming cost V 1 base and J 0 bases, with 7 bases left between them. CDR3 length: 14 amino acids. The germline gives CDR1 SQVTM, CDR2 ANQGSEA.

V and J are TRBV9 and TRBJ2-1, with TRBD2 as a possible D gene (6 bases). The CDR3 extends over 16 amino acids. Trimming left V 2 bases short and J 8 bases short, with 20 bases between. CDR1 SGDLS and CDR2 YYNGEE come from the germline V gene. The CDR3 DNA follows: TGTGCCAGCAGCGTTCGGACGGGAGAAGATACAGATGAGCAGTTCTTC. It codes for CASSVRTGEDTDEQFF.

The chain carries TRBV2 and TRBJ2-7, with 8 bases aligning to TRBD1. CDR3 size: 13 residues. Germline CDR1 is SNHLY and CDR2 is FYNNEI. With V trimmed by 6 bases and J by 1 base, 2 bases remained unmatched. The CDR3 protein is CASSRDRSYEQYF. The CDR3 DNA reads TGTGCCAGCAGCCGGGACAGGTCCTACGAGCAGTACTTC.

The chain couples TRBV11-2 to TRBJ2-5; D is uncertain. This CDR3 region has 12 residues. Germline CDR1 SGHAT, CDR2 FQNNGV. Trimming removed 3 bases from V and 5 bases from J, with 7 bases in between. CDR3 DNA: TGTGCCAGCAGCTTGTCGGGTGAGACCCAGTACTTC. Amino acids: CASSLSGETQYF. Supplemented by reference TRBV11-2 and TRBJ2-5, the full variable domain reads EAGVAQSPRYKIIEKRQSVAFWCNPISGHATLYWYQQILGQGPKLLIQFQNNGVVDDSQLPKDRFSAERLKGVDSTLKIQPAKLEDSAVYLCASSLSGETQYFGPGTRLLVL.

The rearrangement links TRBV5-4 to TRBJ2-7; 7 bases align to TRBD1. The CDR3 runs to 12 residues. The ends lost 4 bases at V and 4 bases at J; junction bases unmatched: 2. The germline CDR1 and CDR2 sequences are SGHNT and YYREEE (reference sequence). The CDR3 is CASSPDRYEQYF. The CDR3, as DNA: TGTGCCAGCAGCCCGGACAGGTACGAGCAGTACTTC.

J is TRBJ1-1 and V is TRBV27; D is unresolved. With 3 bases removed from V and 0 bases from J, the gap between germline ends came to 8 bases. Germline V CDR1 and CDR2: MNHEY, SMNVEV (reference sequence). The CDR3 is 14 amino acids. CDR3 DNA: TGTGCCAGCAGTTTTTCCGACTTGAACACTGAAGCTTTCTTT. It encodes CASSFSDLNTEAFF.

The chain joins TRBV27 to TRBJ2-3; D unresolved. Germline V gene lookup returns CDR1 MNHEY and CDR2 SMNVEV (reference sequence). CDR3 length: 15 amino acids. Trimming took off 6 bases at V and 0 bases at J, with 13 bases between the two ends. The CDR3 region is CASSLLRPSTDTQYF. CDR3 DNA sequence: TGTGCCAGCAGCCTTTTGCGCCCTAGCACAGATACGCAGTATTTT.

This chain connects TRBV18 to TRBJ1-2, with 12 bases identical to TRBD1. The CDR3 covers 16 residues. The J segment lost 3 bases and the V segment lost 6 bases, leaving 8 bases of the junction unmatched. CDR1 is KGHSH and CDR2 is LQKENI in the germline V gene. The CDR3 spells CASSLSGTGGDYGYTF. The DNA of the CDR3 is TGTGCCAGCTCCCTTTCCGGGACAGGGGGCGACTATGGCTACACCTTC.

The V call is TRBV7-8, the J call TRBJ1-5; the D is unclear. The V gene lost 3 bases and the J gene lost 5 bases, with 5 bases spanning the gap. Looked up from germline, CDR1 is SGHVS and CDR2 is FQNEAQ. The CDR3 runs to 12 residues. CDR3 nucleotide sequence: TGTGCCAGCAGCTTTACTGATCAGCCCCAGCATTTT. This sequence encodes CASSFTDQPQHF.

This clone was recorded a few times. The chain is built from TRBV7-3 and TRBJ2-1; TRBD1 matches 11 bases. Trimming removed 5 bases from V and 6 bases from J; junction bases left unmatched: 6. The CDR3 is made up of 15 amino acids. CDR1 is SGHTA and CDR2 is FQGTGA in the germline V gene. The CDR3 DNA is TGTGCCAGCAGCCAGGGACAGGGGGGTATCAATGAGCAGTTCTTC. It is translated as CASSQGQGGINEQFF. Supplemented by reference TRBV7-3 and TRBJ2-1, the full variable domain reads GAGVSQTPSNKVTEKGKYVELRCDPISGHTALYWYRQSLGQGPEFLIYFQGTGAADDSGLPNDRFFAVRPEGSVSTLKIQRTERGDSAVYLCASSQGQGGINEQFFGPGTRLTVL.

The V and J genes are TRBV28 and TRBJ2-1; 10 bases fit TRBD1. Germline V CDR1 and CDR2: MDHEN, SYDVKM. The junction had 3 bases not matched to a gene; V was cut back by 6 bases and J by 4 bases. The CDR3 totals 14 residues. The CDR3 protein is CASRWDRGYNEQFF. The DNA for the CDR3 is TGTGCCAGCAGATGGGACAGGGGATACAATGAGCAGTTCTTC.

There are a few counts of this clone. The CDR3 DNA follows: TGCAGCGTCCACGAGACAGGGAGTGAGCAGTACTTC. As protein: CSVHETGSEQYF. This chain connects TRBV29-1 to TRBJ2-7, with 7 nucleotides matching TRBD1. The V segment lost 6 bases and the J segment 7 bases; nucleotides outside the gene matches: 9. Germline lookup yields CDR1 SQVTM and CDR2 ANQGSEA. This CDR3 comprises 12 residues.

The chain has TRBV25-1 and TRBJ2-1; D perhaps matches TRBD2 (6 bases). CDR3 length: 13 amino acids. Germline V gene data show CDR1 as MGHDK and CDR2 as SYGVNS. V was pared by 2 bases and J by 9 bases, with 11 bases between. DNA of the CDR3: TGTGCCAGCAGTGAAGGGGACTGGTTTGAGCAGTTCTTC. It is translated as CASSEGDWFEQFF.